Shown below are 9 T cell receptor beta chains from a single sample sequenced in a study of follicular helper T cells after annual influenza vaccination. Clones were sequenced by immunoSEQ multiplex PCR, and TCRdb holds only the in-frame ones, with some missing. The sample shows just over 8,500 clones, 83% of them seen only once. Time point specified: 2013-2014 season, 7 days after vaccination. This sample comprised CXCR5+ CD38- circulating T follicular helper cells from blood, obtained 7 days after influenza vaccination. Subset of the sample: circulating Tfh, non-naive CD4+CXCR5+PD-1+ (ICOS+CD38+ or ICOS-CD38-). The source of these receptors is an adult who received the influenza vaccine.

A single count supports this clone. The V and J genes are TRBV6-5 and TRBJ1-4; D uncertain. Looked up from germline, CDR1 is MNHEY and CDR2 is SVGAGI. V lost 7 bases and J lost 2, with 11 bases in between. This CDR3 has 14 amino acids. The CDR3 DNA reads TGTGCCAGCACCGAGGGTGTTACTAATGAAAAACTGTTTTTT. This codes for CASTEGVTNEKLFF.

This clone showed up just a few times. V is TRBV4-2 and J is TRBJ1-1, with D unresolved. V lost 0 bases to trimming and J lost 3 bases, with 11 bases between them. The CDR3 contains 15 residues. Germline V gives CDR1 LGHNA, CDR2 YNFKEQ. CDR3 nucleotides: TGTGCCAGCAGCCAAGATTTGGCGGCCGACACTGAAGCTTTCTTT. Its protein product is CASSQDLAADTEAFF.

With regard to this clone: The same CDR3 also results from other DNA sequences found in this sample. CDR3 loop: CASSLDPGVGTEAFF. The DNA of the CDR3 is TGCGCCAGCAGCTTGGATCCGGGAGTCGGCACTGAAGCTTTCTTT. V gene TRBV5-1 combines with J gene TRBJ1-1; D gene uncertain. The germline gives CDR1 SGHRS, CDR2 YFSETQ. V was shortened by 0 bases and J by 4 bases, with 13 bases between the two germline ends. The length of the CDR3 is 15 residues.

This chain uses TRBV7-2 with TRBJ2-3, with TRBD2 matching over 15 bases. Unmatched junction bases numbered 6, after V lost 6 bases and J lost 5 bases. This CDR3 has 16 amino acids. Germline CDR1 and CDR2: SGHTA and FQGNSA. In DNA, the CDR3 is TGTGCCAGCAGTCGGACTAGCGGGGGGGCAGGAGATACGCAGTATTTT. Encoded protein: CASSRTSGGAGDTQYF.

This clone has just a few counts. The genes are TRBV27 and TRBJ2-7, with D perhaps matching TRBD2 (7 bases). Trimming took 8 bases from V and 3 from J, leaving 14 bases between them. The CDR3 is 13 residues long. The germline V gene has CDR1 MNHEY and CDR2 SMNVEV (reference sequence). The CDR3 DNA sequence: TGTGCCAGCGGGACTACAGGGAACTACGAGCAGTACTTC. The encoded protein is CASGTTGNYEQYF.

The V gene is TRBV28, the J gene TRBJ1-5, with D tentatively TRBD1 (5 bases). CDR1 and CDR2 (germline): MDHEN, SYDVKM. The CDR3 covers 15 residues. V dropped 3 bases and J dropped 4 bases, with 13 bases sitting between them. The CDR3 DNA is TGTGCCAGCAGTTTCAGCGGGGGGGGAAATCAGCCCCAGCATTTT. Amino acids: CASSFSGGGNQPQHF.

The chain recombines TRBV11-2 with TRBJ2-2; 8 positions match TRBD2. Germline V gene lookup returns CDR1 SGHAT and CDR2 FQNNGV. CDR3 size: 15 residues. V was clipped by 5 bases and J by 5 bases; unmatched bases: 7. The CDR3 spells CASSTTSGRTGELFF. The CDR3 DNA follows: TGTGCCAGCAGCACCACTAGCGGAAGGACCGGGGAGCTGTTTTTT.

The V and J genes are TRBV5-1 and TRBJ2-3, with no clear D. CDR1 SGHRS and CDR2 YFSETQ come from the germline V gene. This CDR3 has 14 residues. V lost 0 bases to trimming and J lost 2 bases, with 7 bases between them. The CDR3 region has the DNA TGCGCCAGCAGCTTGGCACATTCCACAGATACGCAGTATTTT. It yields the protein CASSLAHSTDTQYF.

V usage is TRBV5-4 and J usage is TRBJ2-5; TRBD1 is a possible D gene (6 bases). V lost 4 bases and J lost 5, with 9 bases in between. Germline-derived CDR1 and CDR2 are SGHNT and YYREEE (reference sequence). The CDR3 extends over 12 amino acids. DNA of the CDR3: TGTGCCAGCAGCCATGACAGGGAGACCCAGTACTTC. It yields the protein CASSHDRETQYF.